The 6 T cell receptor beta chains reported below all come from one sample, sequenced in a study of T cell repertoires in ileal Crohn's disease. Using immunoSEQ multiplex PCR, the repertoire was profiled, and TCRdb retains in-frame clones only, with some absent. Here the sample spans over 8,500 clones, around 80% being singletons. Time point here: neoterminal ileum biopsy at postoperative endoscopy, about 6 months after surgery. Sequencing was carried out using ileal tissue. These receptors were obtained from an adult with Crohn's disease.

Of note for this clone: At the DNA level, this CDR3 is encoded by other sequences in the same sample as well. The chain links TRBV29-1 to TRBJ1-2, with D unresolved. Between the trimmed V and J ends, which lost 0 bases and 2 bases, there was a span of 13 bases. The length of the CDR3 is 15 residues. Germline V CDR1 and CDR2: SQVTM, ANQGSEA. The CDR3 region has the DNA TGCAGCGTTGAAGATTGGTCTGTAGCCAACTATGGCTACACCTTC. Translating it yields CSVEDWSVANYGYTF.

The chain joins TRBV11-2 to TRBJ2-5; the match to TRBD1 covers 11 bases. CDR1 and CDR2 (germline): SGHAT, FQNNGV. V was pared by 5 bases and J by 5 bases, with 10 bases of the junction left unmatched. The CDR3 length is 16 residues. CDR3 region: CASSPGTGGAGETQYF. In DNA, the CDR3 is TGTGCCAGCAGCCCGGGGACAGGGGGGGCAGGGGAGACCCAGTACTTC.

This clone was counted once. The V gene is TRBV5-1, the J gene TRBJ1-1; weak D call: TRBD1 (6 bases). Per germline, CDR1 SGHRS and CDR2 YFSETQ. This CDR3 spans 15 amino acids. Trimming left V 4 bases short and J 2 bases short, with 15 bases between. CDR3 sequence (DNA): TGCGCCAGCAGCGTAACAGGGTTGGGCAACACTGAAGCTTTCTTT. It encodes CASSVTGLGNTEAFF. Full variable domain (outside the CDR3, taken from reference TRBV5-1 and TRBJ1-1): KAGVTQTPRYLIKTRGQQVTLSCSPISGHRSVSWYQQTPGQGLQFLFEYFSETQRNKGNFPGRFSGRQFSNSRSEMNVSTLELGDSALYLCASSVTGLGNTEAFFGQGTRLTVV.

CDR3 in DNA: TGTGCCTCGACGATGAGGGGACAGACGAGCTCTGGAAACACCATATATTTT. This translates into CASTMRGQTSSGNTIYF. The rearrangement uses TRBV30 and TRBJ1-3; 7 bases fit TRBD1. V trimming: 7 bases; J trimming: 0 bases; junction bases outside the gene matches: 15. The V gene's germline CDR1 is GTSNPN and CDR2 SVGIG (reference sequence). CDR3 size: 17 residues.

This clone has a single count. The chain's CDR3 is CASSPDRGIGYTF. In DNA, the CDR3 is TGTGCCAGCTCCCCGGACAGGGGTATTGGCTACACCTTC. The rearrangement uses TRBV18 and TRBJ1-2; 9 bases are shared with TRBD1. CDR1 and CDR2 (germline): KGHSH, LQKENI. The CDR3 covers 13 residues. Trimming took 6 bases from V and 7 from J; bases not matched to a gene: 6. The variable domain in full, with the rest retrieved from reference TRBV18 and TRBJ1-2, is NAGVMQNPRHLVRRRGQEARLRCSPMKGHSHVYWYRQLPEEGLKFMVYLQKENIIDESGMPKERFSAEFPKEGPSILRIQQVVRGDSAAYFCASSPDRGIGYTFGSGTRLTVV.

The V and J genes are TRBV30 and TRBJ1-4; possible D gene TRBD1, 5 bases. Germline CDR1 reads GTSNPN; CDR2 reads SVGIG (reference sequence). CDR3 length: 13 residues. Trimming took 5 bases from V and 8 from J, leaving 15 bases between them. DNA for the CDR3: TGTGCCTGGGGGACTCTTGGGAAAGAAAAACTGTTTTTT. This gives the protein CAWGTLGKEKLFF.